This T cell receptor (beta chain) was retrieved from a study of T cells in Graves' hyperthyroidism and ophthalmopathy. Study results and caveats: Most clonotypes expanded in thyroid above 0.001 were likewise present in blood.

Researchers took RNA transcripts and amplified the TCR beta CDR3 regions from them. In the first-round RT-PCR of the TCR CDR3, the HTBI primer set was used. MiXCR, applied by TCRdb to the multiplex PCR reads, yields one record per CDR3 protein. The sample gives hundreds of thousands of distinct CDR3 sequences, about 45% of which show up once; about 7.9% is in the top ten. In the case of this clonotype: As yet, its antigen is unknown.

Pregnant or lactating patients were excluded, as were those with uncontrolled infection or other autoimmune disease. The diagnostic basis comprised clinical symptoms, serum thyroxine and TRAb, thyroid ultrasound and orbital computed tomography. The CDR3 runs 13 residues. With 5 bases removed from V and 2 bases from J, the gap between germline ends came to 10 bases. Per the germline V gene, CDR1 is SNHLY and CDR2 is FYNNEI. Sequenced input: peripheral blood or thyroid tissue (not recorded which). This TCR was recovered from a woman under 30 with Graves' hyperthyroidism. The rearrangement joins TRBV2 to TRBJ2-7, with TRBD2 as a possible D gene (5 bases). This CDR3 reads CASSMTGTYEQYF. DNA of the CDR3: TGTGCCAGCAGTATGACGGGGACCTACGAGCAGTACTTC. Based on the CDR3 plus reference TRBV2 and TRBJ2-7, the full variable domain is EPEVTQTPSHQVTQMGQEVILRCVPISNHLYFYWYRQILGQKVEFLVSFYNNEISEKSEIFDDQFSVERPDGSNFTLKIRSTKLEDSAMYFCASSMTGTYEQYFGPGTRLTVT.